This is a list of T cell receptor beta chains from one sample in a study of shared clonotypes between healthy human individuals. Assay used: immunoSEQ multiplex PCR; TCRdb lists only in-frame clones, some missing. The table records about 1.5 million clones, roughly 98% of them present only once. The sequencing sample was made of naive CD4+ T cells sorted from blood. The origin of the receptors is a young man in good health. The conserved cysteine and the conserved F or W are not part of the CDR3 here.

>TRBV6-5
ASSYPTGEGTEAF
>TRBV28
ASSTRSEQY
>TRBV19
ASSMLLRAISNQPQH
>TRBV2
ASSEALGQGGEKLF
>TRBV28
ASSSTGGSGYT
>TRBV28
ASGTQH
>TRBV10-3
AISGGTGNQPQH
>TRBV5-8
ASSSGLAGPVSYEQY
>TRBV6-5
ASSYLGTRIPGELF
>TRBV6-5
ASSSGWTQY
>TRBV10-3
AIRGDSLMNTEAF
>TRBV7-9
ASTLNPIGELGEKLF
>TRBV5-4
ASSLERPGEQY
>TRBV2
ASRVIAR
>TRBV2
ASTLDRSRQETQY
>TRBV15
ATSRVGSGTGQPQH
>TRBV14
ASRHTSGSGGIVYEQY
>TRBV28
ASSALTGFTDTQY
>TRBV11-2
ASSRLTGKGSYEQY
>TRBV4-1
ASSQTGIEQF
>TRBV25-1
ASSDRQGVEKLF
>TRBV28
ASSLADRKEAF
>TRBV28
ASSPQGGSGELF
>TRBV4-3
ASSQAASSGNTIY
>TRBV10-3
AISEWFRAENQPQH
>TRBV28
ASRSGTITQH
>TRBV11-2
ASSLEGWGTDTQY
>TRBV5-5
ASSYGQGLFYEQY
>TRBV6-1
ASSDPNFAGGTYNEQF
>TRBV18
ASSTGQGIYEQY
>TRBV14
ASSLGASSGNEQF
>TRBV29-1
SGRIGVNTGELF
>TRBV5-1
ASSSVKRSTDTQY
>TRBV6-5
ASSWGLNDNEQF
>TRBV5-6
ASRRGDQPQH
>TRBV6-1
ASSYRQGPNEKLF
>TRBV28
ASSLTWDEQF